This record concerns one T cell receptor (beta chain) sequence. Per the authors' pipeline: Nucleated cell number was recorded as an estimate derived from reference gene primer amplification. TCRdb's copy holds only in-frame clones and misses some; the assay was immunoSEQ multiplex PCR. V, J and clone size were drawn from that table, and D and trimming were deduced from the DNA. The top ten hold 2% to 3% of the sample, which has roughly 300,000 clones, 85% seen once. These data originate in a study of blood T cell repertoires in COVID-19. Across the study: The United States, Italy and Spain supplied acute and convalescent COVID-19 samples. From T cells, B-cell-depleted T cells, or PBMCs came the material, which was cDNA or gDNA.

Symptom resolution, clearance, or two negative PCRs marked the recovered donors of Cohort 3. CDR1 is MGHRA and CDR2 is YSYEKL in the germline V gene. The CDR3 has 17 residues. Between the trimmed V and J ends, which lost 1 base and 3 bases, there was a span of 16 bases. The sequence was collected from a woman in her forties or fifties who had recovered from COVID-19. This chain connects TRBV4-1 to TRBJ1-5, with TRBD1 as a possible D gene (5 bases). Sequencing was done on a sample of PBMCs or T cells enriched from blood (not recorded which). CDR3 nucleotide sequence: TGCGCCAGCAGCCAAGGTATAGTGACAGCCGACAATCAGCCCCAGCATTTT. It is translated as CASSQGIVTADNQPQHF.